A single sample is the source of the 2 T cell receptor beta chains below, sequenced in a study of CD8+CD57+ T cells in acquired aplastic anemia. For CDR3 and TCR beta VDJ profiling, genomic DNA was the template used. TCRdb passed the reads through MiXCR, listing each CDR3 protein once. The sample consists of about 210,000 distinct CDR3 sequences, around 32% of them appearing once. The source material was sorted CD4+, CD8+, or CD8+CD57+ T cells (not recorded which) from PBMCs. These TCRs come from a human donor in good health, serving as a control.

Many counts were recorded for this clonotype. This sequence joins TRBV12-3 or TRBV12-4 and TRBJ1-1; possibly TRBD1 for D (6 bases). V was pared by 3 bases and J by 3 bases, with 8 bases between. This CDR3 contains 13 residues. The CDR3 DNA sequence: TGTGCCAGCAGTTTCTACAGGGACACTGAAGCTTTCTTT. This sequence encodes CASSFYRDTEAFF.

The chain employs TRBV15 and TRBJ1-1; 9 bases fit TRBD1. J gave up 4 bases and V 0 bases, and 6 bases lay outside the gene matches. CDR1 and CDR2 from the germline V gene are LNHNV and YYDKDF (reference sequence). CDR3 length equals 16 residues. The CDR3 DNA reads TGTGCCACCAGCAGAGATCTAGGACAGGGGAGCACTGAAGCTTTCTTT. Protein sequence: CATSRDLGQGSTEAFF.